This T cell receptor (beta chain) was found in a study of T cells in Graves' hyperthyroidism and ophthalmopathy. Germline assignment: CDR1 LNHDA and CDR2 SQIVND (reference sequence). CDR3 length equals 13 residues. Deletions cut 5 bases from V and 4 bases from J, with 11 bases between. Amplification of TCR beta CDR3 regions was performed using RNA transcripts as template. A set of HTBI primers served as the primers for a first-round RT-PCR of the TCR CDR3. Each CDR3 protein gets one entry after TCRdb re-called the multiplex PCR reads with MiXCR. The sample carries around 720,000 distinct CDR3 sequences, approximately 36% recorded once. This clonotype was picked up a small number of times.

This sequence joins TRBV19 and TRBJ1-1; no clear D. The receptor's source is a middle-aged woman with Graves' hyperthyroidism. Material: blood. The CDR3 nucleotides are TGTGCCAGTAGTGTGGTCATCGGCACTGAAGCTTTCTTT. Translating gives CASSVVIGTEAFF.